What follows describes a single TCR beta chain. TCRdb reprocessed the 5' RACE reads and reports one entry per CDR3 protein, with no DNA. Its listing shows about 460,000 distinct CDR3 sequences. This entry belongs to a study of T cells expressing NK-cell markers. The V gene's germline CDR1 is SGDLS and CDR2 YYNGEE. The CDR3 is 13 amino acids. V is TRBV9 and J is TRBJ2-2; checking the TCRdb D call of TRBD2 is not possible without DNA. Sequences were obtained from blood T cells: a sorted CD56 or NKG2C T cell subset, CD4+ or CD8+ T cells, or bulk PBMC T cells (not recorded which). The TCR comes from a woman between 45 and 60 years old in good health. CDR3 sequence reads: CASSQGLGGELFF.